This T cell receptor beta chain was found in a study of identical twins. Study-wide results and caveats: Analyses based on zero insertions could be partly confounded by invariant MAIT and iNKT cells. Where beta out-of-frame sequences were concerned, excess twin sharing was weaker. Alpha sequences out of frame and shared by twins had excess low generation probability.

Regarding this clonotype: Its specificity is unknown.

Unique molecular identifiers were in the cDNA, with template-switch universal primer binding. MiXCR was run by TCRdb on the 5' RACE reads, yielding one entry per CDR3 protein. This repertoire shows under 1 million distinct CDR3 sequences, more than 9% found once; its top ten account for roughly 1.5%. The data were also submitted as part of a second study, on yellow fever vaccine responses in identical twins.

The sequenced material came from PBMCs. The sequence was obtained from a woman aged 18-30 years in good health.

In DNA, the CDR3 is TGTGCCAGCAGCTTAGCGGGAGGGCCAGGGTACGAGCAGTACTTC. The encoded protein is CASSLAGGPGYEQYF. The chain combines TRBV7-9 with TRBJ2-7; 7 bases align to TRBD2. The germline V gene encodes CDR1 SEHNR and CDR2 FQNEAQ (reference sequence). J was trimmed by 4 bases and V by 0 bases; bases with no gene match: 6. The CDR3 runs 15 residues.